These 18 T cell receptor beta chains were sequenced from one sample in a study of blood T cell repertoires in COVID-19. The data were produced by immunoSEQ multiplex PCR, yet TCRdb's version contains in-frame clones alone and is incomplete. In the table there are 140,000 or so clones, about 90% of which are singletons. The sequencing sample was made of peripheral blood. These receptors were taken from an elderly woman with acute or convalescent COVID-19.

The chain recombines TRBV3-1 (or the pseudogene TRBV3-2) with TRBJ1-3; 8 bases align to TRBD1. Germline V gene sequence: CDR1 LGHDT, CDR2 YNNKEL (reference sequence). The trim removed 5 bases at V and 3 bases at J, leaving 6 bases unmatched. This CDR3 has 15 amino acids. The CDR3 protein is CASSFRGRLGNTIYF. The CDR3 nucleotides are TGTGCCAGCAGCTTCAGGGGGCGCCTTGGAAACACCATATATTTT.

V gene TRBV15 combines with J gene TRBJ2-2, with TRBD1 matching 9 bases. Per germline, CDR1 LNHNV and CDR2 YYDKDF (reference sequence). V was clipped by 1 base and J by 0 bases; unmatched bases: 3. The CDR3 has 17 residues. The CDR3 protein is CATSRGWDRANTGELFF. In nucleotides, the CDR3 is TGTGCCACCAGCAGAGGATGGGACAGGGCGAACACCGGGGAGCTGTTTTTT.

V usage is TRBV6-5 and J usage is TRBJ1-1, with 10 bases aligning to TRBD1. J was trimmed by 4 bases and V by 5 bases; bases with no gene match: 4. The CDR3 has 14 amino acids. In germline, CDR1 is MNHEY, CDR2 SVGAGI. The CDR3, as DNA: TGTGCCAGCAGTCGACAGGGGGCTAGCACTGAAGCTTTCTTT. It specifies CASSRQGASTEAFF.

The chain combines TRBV19 with TRBJ2-1; 8 positions match TRBD1. This CDR3 region has 16 residues. The junction had 10 bases not matched to a gene; V was cut back by 6 bases and J by 3 bases. Germline V CDR1 and CDR2: LNHDA, SQIVND (reference sequence). CDR3 loop: CASSTTRTGFYNEQFF. The DNA for the CDR3 is TGTGCCAGTAGCACCACCAGGACAGGGTTCTACAATGAGCAGTTCTTC. Variable domain in full (rest from reference TRBV19 and TRBJ2-1): DGGITQSPKYLFRKEGQNVTLSCEQNLNHDAMYWYRQDPGQGLRLIYYSQIVNDFQKGDIAEGYSVSREKKESFPLTVTSAQKNPTAFYLCASSTTRTGFYNEQFFGPGTRLTVL.

The CDR3 region has the DNA TGCGCCAGCAGCTTGGGACTTTTCACCGGGGAGCTGTTTTTT. Residues: CASSLGLFTGELFF. The chain joins TRBV5-1 to TRBJ2-2, with unresolved D. V was shortened by 0 bases and J by 4 bases, with 7 bases between the two germline ends. Germline-derived CDR1 and CDR2 are SGHRS and YFSETQ. CDR3 length: 14 residues.

The CDR3 DNA reads as TGTGCCAGCAGCTTAGACAGTTCCAGCTATGGCTACACCTTC. Its translation: CASSLDSSSYGYTF. This chain joins TRBV7-2 and TRBJ1-2; D unclear. Germline V gene sequence: CDR1 SGHTA, CDR2 FQGNSA. The CDR3 contains 14 residues. The ends were cut back, 1 base at V and 4 bases at J, with 10 bases in the middle.

CDR3 nucleotide sequence: TGTGCCAGCAGCGACGGGGGTGAGCAGTTCTTC. Translating gives CASSDGGEQFF. The rearrangement links TRBV7-3 to TRBJ2-1; the D gene is possibly TRBD2 (6 bases). There are 11 residues in the CDR3. CDR1 is SGHTA, CDR2 FQGTGA, per germline. V was pared by 5 bases and J by 9 bases, with 8 bases between.

The V gene is TRBV19, the J gene TRBJ2-7, with 10 positions matching TRBD1. Germline CDR1 reads LNHDA; CDR2 reads SQIVND (reference sequence). CDR3 length: 15 amino acids. J lost 0 bases, V lost 6 bases, and 5 bases had no gene match. The CDR3 sequence is CASRPDRGSSYEQYF. In nucleotides, the CDR3 is TGTGCCAGTAGACCGGACAGGGGGAGCTCCTACGAGCAGTACTTC.

The chain couples TRBV19 to TRBJ1-1, with 9 bases aligning to TRBD1. This CDR3 region has 14 residues. Trimming cost V 4 bases and J 5 bases; bases outside gene matches: 5. The germline gives CDR1 LNHDA, CDR2 SQIVND (reference sequence). The CDR3 region is CASSTRQGGTEAFF. CDR3 coding DNA: TGTGCCAGTAGTACCCGACAGGGGGGAACTGAAGCTTTCTTT.

The V call is TRBV6-5, the J call TRBJ1-2; 7 bases are shared with TRBD1. J lost 3 bases, V lost 10 bases, and 14 bases had no gene match. There are 15 residues in the CDR3. Per germline, CDR1 MNHEY and CDR2 SVGAGI. The CDR3 coding sequence is TGTGCCACTTGGGGCAGGGGGATTCCCTACTATGGCTACACCTTC. This translates into CATWGRGIPYYGYTF.

The chain carries TRBV5-4 and TRBJ2-2; TRBD1 might be the D (6 bases). This CDR3 spans 16 amino acids. Trimming left V 0 bases short and J 5 bases short, with 14 bases between. Per the germline V gene, CDR1 is SGHNT and CDR2 is YYREEE (reference sequence). Here the CDR3 reads CASSLVDRGPTGELFF. CDR3 DNA sequence: TGTGCCAGCAGCTTGGTGGACAGAGGCCCGACCGGGGAGCTGTTTTTT.

This chain links TRBV9 with TRBJ2-5; 8 positions agree with TRBD1. The CDR3 spans 15 residues. The germline CDR1 and CDR2 sequences are SGDLS and YYNGEE. Trimming at V came to 0 bases and at J to 3 bases, leaving 4 bases not matched to a gene. Here the CDR3 reads CASSVDVTGEETQYF. The CDR3 bases are TGTGCCAGCAGCGTAGACGTGACAGGGGAAGAGACCCAGTACTTC.

The chain couples TRBV11-2 to TRBJ1-5; D not certain. In germline, CDR1 is SGHAT, CDR2 FQNNGV. This CDR3 contains 13 residues. The V end was cut by 4 bases, the J end by 5 bases, with 9 bases between. CDR3 amino acids: CASSSRPDQPQHF. CDR3 sequence (DNA): TGTGCCAGCAGCTCTCGCCCGGATCAGCCCCAGCATTTT.

V is TRBV12-5 and J is TRBJ2-1; the match to TRBD1 covers 8 bases. Germline assignment: CDR1 LGHNT and CDR2 FRNRAP. The V gene end was trimmed by 5 bases and the J gene end by 11 bases; junction bases not matched to a gene: 14. The CDR3 runs to 15 residues. The CDR3, as DNA: TGTGCTAGTGGTCCCGGGACAGGTAAGTCGAGGAAGCAGTTCTTC. It translates to CASGPGTGKSRKQFF.

The chain has TRBV19 and TRBJ1-4; D is perhaps TRBD1 (6 bases). V lost 7 bases and J 0 bases, leaving 9 bases between the germline ends. CDR1 and CDR2 from the germline V gene are LNHDA and SQIVND (reference sequence). The CDR3 has 14 amino acids. The CDR3 here is CASTNRATNEKLFF. The CDR3 DNA sequence: TGTGCCAGTACGAACAGGGCAACTAATGAAAAACTGTTTTTT.

The chain links TRBV10-1 to TRBJ2-7, with 10 nucleotides matching TRBD2. The CDR3 is 15 residues long. Germline CDR1 reads WNHNN; CDR2 reads SYGVQD (reference sequence). V was pared by 0 bases and J by 4 bases, with 3 bases of the junction left unmatched. The CDR3 DNA is TGCGCCAGCAGTGAGTCGGAGCGGGGGGGGTACGAGCAGTACTTC. Residues: CASSESERGGYEQYF.

The chain joins TRBV7-2 to TRBJ1-2; D unresolved. The ends were cut back, 2 bases at V and 7 bases at J, with 14 bases in the middle. The CDR3 length is 14 residues. Germline V gene sequence: CDR1 SGHTA, CDR2 FQGNSA. The CDR3 is CASSLSIDGGGYTF. Here the CDR3 DNA reads TGTGCCAGCAGCTTATCGATTGATGGAGGTGGCTACACCTTC.

The chain combines TRBV19 with TRBJ2-1; 10 nucleotides line up with TRBD2. J was trimmed by 7 bases and V by 6 bases; bases with no gene match: 9. This CDR3 spans 15 amino acids. Germline CDR1 LNHDA, CDR2 SQIVND (reference sequence). The CDR3: CASSPVSGGANEQFF. The CDR3 coding sequence is TGTGCCAGTAGCCCCGTAAGCGGGGGGGCTAATGAGCAGTTCTTC.